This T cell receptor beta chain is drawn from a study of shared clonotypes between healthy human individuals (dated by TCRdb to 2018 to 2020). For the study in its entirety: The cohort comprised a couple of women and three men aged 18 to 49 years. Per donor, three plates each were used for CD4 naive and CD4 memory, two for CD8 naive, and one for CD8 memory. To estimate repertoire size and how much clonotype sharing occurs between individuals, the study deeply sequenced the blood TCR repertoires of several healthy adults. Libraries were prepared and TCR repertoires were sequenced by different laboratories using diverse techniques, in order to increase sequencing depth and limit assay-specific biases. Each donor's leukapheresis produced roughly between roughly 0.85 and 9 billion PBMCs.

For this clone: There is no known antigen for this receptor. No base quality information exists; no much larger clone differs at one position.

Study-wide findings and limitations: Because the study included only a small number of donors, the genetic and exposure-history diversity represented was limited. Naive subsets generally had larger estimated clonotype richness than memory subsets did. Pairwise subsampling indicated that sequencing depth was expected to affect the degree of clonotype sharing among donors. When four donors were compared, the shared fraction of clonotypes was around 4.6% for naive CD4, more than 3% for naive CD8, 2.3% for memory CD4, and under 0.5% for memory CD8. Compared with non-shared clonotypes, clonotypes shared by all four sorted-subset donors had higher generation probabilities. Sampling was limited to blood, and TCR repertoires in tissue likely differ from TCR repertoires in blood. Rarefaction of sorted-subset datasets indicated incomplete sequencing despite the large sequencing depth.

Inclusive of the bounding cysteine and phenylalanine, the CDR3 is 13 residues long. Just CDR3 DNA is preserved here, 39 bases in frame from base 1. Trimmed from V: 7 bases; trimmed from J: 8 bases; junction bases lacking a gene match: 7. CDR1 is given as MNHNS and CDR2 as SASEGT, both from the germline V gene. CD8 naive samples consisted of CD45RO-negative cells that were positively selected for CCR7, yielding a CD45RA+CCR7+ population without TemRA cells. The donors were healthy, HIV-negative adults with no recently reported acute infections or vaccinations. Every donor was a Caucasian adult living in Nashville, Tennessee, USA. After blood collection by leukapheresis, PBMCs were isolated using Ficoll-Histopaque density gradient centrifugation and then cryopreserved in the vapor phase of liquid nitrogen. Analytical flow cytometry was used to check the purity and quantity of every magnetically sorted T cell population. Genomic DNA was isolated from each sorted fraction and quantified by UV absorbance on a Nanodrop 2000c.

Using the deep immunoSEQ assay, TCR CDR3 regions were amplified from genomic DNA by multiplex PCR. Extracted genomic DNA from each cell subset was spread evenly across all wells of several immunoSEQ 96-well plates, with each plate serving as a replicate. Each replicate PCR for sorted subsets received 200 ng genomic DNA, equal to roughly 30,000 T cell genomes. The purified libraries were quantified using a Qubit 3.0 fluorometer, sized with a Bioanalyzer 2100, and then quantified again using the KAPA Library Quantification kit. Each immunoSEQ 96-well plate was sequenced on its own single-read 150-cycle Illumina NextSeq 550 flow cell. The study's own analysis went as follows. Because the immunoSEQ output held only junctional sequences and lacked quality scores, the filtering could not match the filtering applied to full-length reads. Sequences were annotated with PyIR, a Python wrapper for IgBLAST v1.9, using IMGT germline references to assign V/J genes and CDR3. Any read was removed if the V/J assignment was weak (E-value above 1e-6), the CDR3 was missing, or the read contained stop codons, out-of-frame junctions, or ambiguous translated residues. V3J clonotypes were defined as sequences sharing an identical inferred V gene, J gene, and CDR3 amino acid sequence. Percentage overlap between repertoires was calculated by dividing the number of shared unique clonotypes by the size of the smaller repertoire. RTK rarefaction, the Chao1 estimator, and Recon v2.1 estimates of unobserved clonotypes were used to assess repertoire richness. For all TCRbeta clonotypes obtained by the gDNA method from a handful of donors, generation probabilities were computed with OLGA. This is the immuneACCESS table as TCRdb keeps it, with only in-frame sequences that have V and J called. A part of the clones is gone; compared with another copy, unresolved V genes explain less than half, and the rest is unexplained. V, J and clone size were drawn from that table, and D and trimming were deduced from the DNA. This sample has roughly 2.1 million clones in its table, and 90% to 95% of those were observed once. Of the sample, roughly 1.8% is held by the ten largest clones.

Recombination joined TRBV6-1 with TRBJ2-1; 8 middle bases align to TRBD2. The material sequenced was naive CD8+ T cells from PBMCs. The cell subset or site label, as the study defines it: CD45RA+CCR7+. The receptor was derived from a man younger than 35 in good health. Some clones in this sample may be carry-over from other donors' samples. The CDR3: CASMLRGGYEQFF. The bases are TGTGCCAGCATGCTTCGGGGGGGCTATGAGCAGTTCTTC.